This T cell receptor beta chain was identified in a study of CXCR3-negative and CXCR3-positive naive CD8 T cells. Findings of the study overall: Much lower diversity was found in memory CD8+ cells, while both naive subsets had comparably high diversity. CXCR3-positive naive cells carried more hydrophobic TRB CDR3s than CXCR3-negative naive cells did. TRBV-TRBJ usage matched between naive CXCR3-negative and CXCR3-positive cells but not between memory cells.

Preparation of TRB cDNA libraries relied on 5' RACE carrying UMI labels. TCRdb reworked the 5' RACE reads into one entry per CDR3 protein, no DNA. Here the sample table reports about 86,000 distinct CDR3 sequences. Germline V gene sequence: CDR1 SGHTA, CDR2 FQGTGA. The CDR3 extends over 14 amino acids. Points on this clonotype: Its antigen is currently unknown.

The chain carries TRBV7-3 and TRBJ2-3. The specimen sequenced was naive CXCR3+ CD8+ T cells from blood. As for subset: CD45RO-CCR7+CD27+CD95- naive CD8+ T cells expressing CXCR3 (TNR3+). This TCR was sampled from a human donor in good health. Some clones in this sample may be carry-over from other donors' samples. This CDR3 reads CASSLNARTDTQYF.